This TCR beta chain originates from a study of T-cell memory formation after mild COVID-19. Study-wide context: Largely donor-specific TCR clusters were found. Points from the study as a whole: Some clones that responded turned up in pre-infection memory, which suggests that cross-reactive memory joined in.

The CDR3 sequence is 16 residues long. V dropped 2 bases and J dropped 4; count of bases not matched to a gene: 8. Notes on this clonotype: Its target is not known.

Each CDR3 protein gets one entry after TCRdb re-called the 5' RACE reads with MiXCR. The table has about 180,000 distinct CDR3 sequences, 16% seen once; the top ten hold about 1.9%. This clonotype originated in an adult woman who had mild COVID-19 (a few samples of this study predate the infection). Cell type and time point are not known. The sample taken for sequencing was PBMCs or a T cell subset sorted from them (not recorded which). J is TRBJ2-3 and V is TRBV5-3, with TRBD2 identical over 9 bases. TRBV5-3 is placed among ORFs of uncertain function. The CDR3 loop is CARSFPRTSVPDTQYF. The CDR3 DNA sequence: TGTGCCAGAAGCTTCCCTCGGACTAGCGTTCCAGATACGCAGTATTTT.